This entry features one TCR beta chain sequence. Antigen specificity is unknown. Sample-barcoded 5' priming and a J-beta primer mix drove a second PCR of about 6 to 11 cycles. One entry per CDR3 protein, called by TCRdb with MiXCR from the 5' RACE reads. The data show about 750,000 distinct CDR3 sequences, about 53% seen once. This CDR3 spans 14 amino acids. V was cut by 3 bases and J by 12 bases, with 17 bases left in between. From germline, CDR1 is WSHSY and CDR2 SAAADI. These data originate in a study of blood T cells in healthy people across ages. Peripheral blood was drawn, ten milliliters per donor. Overall study findings and caveats: Older age coincided with a roughly linear decline in TCR beta diversity per million T cells. Higher diversity, along with more naive CD4+ cells, distinguished long-lived donors from aged donors.

The receptor was isolated from an elderly man in good health. V usage is TRBV10-2 and J usage is TRBJ1-4, with D tentatively TRBD1 (5 bases). Sequences were obtained from blood. CDR3: CASSDRAGYRQLFF. CDR3 coding DNA: TGCGCCAGCAGTGACAGGGCGGGATATCGTCAACTGTTTTTT.